This passage covers 30 T cell receptor beta chains from one sample sequenced in a study of T-cell memory formation after mild COVID-19. MiXCR was run by TCRdb on the 5' RACE reads, yielding one entry per CDR3 protein. The sample yields around 340,000 distinct CDR3 sequences, 13% to 15% seen once. The sample comprised PBMCs or a T cell subset sorted from them (not recorded which). The origin of the receptors is a man between 18 and 29 years old who had mild COVID-19 (a few samples of this study predate the infection). Cell type and time point are not known.

This clonotype was detected ten times or more. The V gene is TRBV12-3 or TRBV12-4, the J gene TRBJ1-2; D is uncertain. The CDR3 runs 13 residues. Trimming pared 5 bases from V and 8 bases from J, leaving 15 bases between. CDR3 amino acids: CASSSGRARGYTF. The DNA of the CDR3 is TGTGCCAGCAGTAGCGGTAGGGCCCGCGGCTACACCTTC.

The table lists this clonotype with a few counts. V usage is TRBV3-1 and J usage is TRBJ2-2; D may match TRBD1 or TRBD2 (5 bases each). Germline V gives CDR1 LGHDT, CDR2 YNNKEL (reference sequence). V shed 5 bases and J shed 1 base, with 11 bases lying between them. CDR3 length: 15 residues. The CDR3 DNA is TGTGCCAGCAGCACCGGGACGGAGAACACCGGGGAGCTGTTTTTT. Translated, it gives CASSTGTENTGELFF.

Ten or more counts support this clonotype. The chain recombines TRBV19 with TRBJ1-5; 7 nucleotides align to TRBD1. CDR3 size: 16 residues. The V and J ends lost 6 bases and 4 bases, in that order; junction bases with no gene match: 12. Germline-derived CDR1 and CDR2 are LNHDA and SQIVND (reference sequence). This CDR3 reads CASSIHHRGLNQPQHF. CDR3 in DNA: TGTGCCAGTAGCATCCATCACAGGGGTTTGAATCAGCCCCAGCATTTT.

This clonotype was counted between two and nine times. CDR3 loop: CAISESGPGGTEAFF. CDR3 DNA: TGTGCCATCAGTGAGTCGGGACCCGGGGGCACTGAAGCTTTCTTT. The genes are TRBV10-3 and TRBJ1-1; D might be TRBD1 (5 bases). The length of the CDR3 is 15 residues. Between the trimmed V and J ends, which lost 0 bases and 4 bases, there was a span of 12 bases. CDR1 is ENHRY and CDR2 is SYGVKD in the germline V gene.

This clonotype showed up just a few times. The gene calls are TRBV5-6 and TRBJ1-6; no reliable D call. The germline V gene encodes CDR1 SGHDT and CDR2 YYEEEE. The length of the CDR3 is 14 residues. Trimming pared 1 base from V and 9 bases from J, leaving 11 bases between. CDR3 amino acids: CASSLRGIGSPLHF. DNA of the CDR3: TGTGCCAGCAGCTTGAGAGGTATTGGTTCACCCCTCCACTTT.

This clonotype was observed a handful of times. The DNA of the CDR3 is TGTGCCAGCAGCTCCCAAGAGGGCCCCTACGAGCAGTACTTC. Translating it yields CASSSQEGPYEQYF. The genes are TRBV7-2 and TRBJ2-7; D is perhaps TRBD2 (5 bases). V gave up 4 bases and J gave up 2 bases, with 12 bases separating them. Germline loops: CDR1 SGHTA, CDR2 FQGNSA. The CDR3 has 14 amino acids.

This clonotype occurred a few times. The chain joins TRBV5-1 to TRBJ1-1; no reliable D call. This CDR3 is 15 amino acids long. Germline values: CDR1 SGHRS, CDR2 YFSETQ. V lost 1 base, J lost 1 base, and 11 bases lay in between. CDR3 in amino acids: CASSLNGGRNTEAFF. In DNA form, the CDR3 reads TGCGCCAGCAGCTTGAACGGCGGAAGGAACACTGAAGCTTTCTTT.

This clonotype has ten or more counts. The rearrangement links TRBV12-3 or TRBV12-4 to TRBJ1-5, with D possibly being TRBD1 (5 bases). Trimming took off 8 bases at V and 11 bases at J, with 13 bases between the two ends. The CDR3 is 11 amino acids. CDR3: CASGTGRAQHF. Here the CDR3 DNA reads TGTGCCAGCGGGACCGGGCGGGCCCAGCATTTT.

This chain joins TRBV27 and TRBJ2-5; 11 bases map to TRBD2. CDR3 size: 16 residues. Trimming cost V 6 bases and J 0 bases; bases outside gene matches: 6. CDR1 and CDR2 from the germline V gene are MNHEY and SMNVEV (reference sequence). The CDR3 region is CASRPGTSGYQETQYF. The DNA for the CDR3 is TGTGCCAGCAGACCCGGGACTAGCGGTTACCAAGAGACCCAGTACTTC.

This clonotype showed up just a few times. This chain connects TRBV5-1 to TRBJ1-4, with TRBD1 matching over 7 bases. Germline V lookup: CDR1 SGHRS, CDR2 YFSETQ. The CDR3 is 14 amino acids. J gave up 9 bases and V 4 bases, and 9 bases lay outside the gene matches. CDR3 DNA: TGCGCCAGCAGCACCGGGACAGCAATGAAAAAACTGTTTTTT. Amino acid sequence: CASSTGTAMKKLFF.

This clonotype appeared many times. The chain joins TRBV6-2 or TRBV6-3 to TRBJ1-1, with D unclear. CDR3 length equals 13 residues. The germline V gene encodes CDR1 MNHEY and CDR2 SVGEGT. V lost 10 bases and J lost 3, with 15 bases in between. The CDR3 bases are TGTGCCACCACCCGGAGCGGGCACACTGAAGCTTTCTTT. This sequence encodes CATTRSGHTEAFF.

V gene TRBV9 combines with J gene TRBJ2-7; 7 bases match TRBD1. The length of the CDR3 is 15 residues. Trimming at V came to 5 bases and at J to 3 bases, leaving 11 bases not matched to a gene. The germline V gene encodes CDR1 SGDLS and CDR2 YYNGEE. The CDR3 sequence: CASSSGQCHLYEQYV. CDR3 nucleotide sequence: TGTGCCAGCAGTTCGGGACAGTGCCACCTCTACGAGCAGTACGTC.

This clonotype was detected only a few times. The CDR3: CASSFLGAGGNTEAFF. The CDR3 DNA reads as TGTGCCAGCAGTTTTTTAGGGGCCGGGGGGAACACTGAAGCTTTCTTT. The chain uses TRBV28 and TRBJ1-1; TRBD1 might be the D (5 bases). The CDR3 contains 16 residues. With 3 bases removed from V and 1 base from J, the gap between germline ends came to 15 bases. Germline V gene data show CDR1 as MDHEN and CDR2 as SYDVKM.

This clonotype was seen only a few times. The rearrangement links TRBV7-2 to TRBJ2-3; no clear D. CDR3 length: 16 residues. CDR1 is SGHTA, CDR2 FQGNSA, per germline. V was cut by 1 base and J by 0 bases, with 11 bases left in between. The CDR3 loop is CASSLVGLSSTDTQYF. The CDR3 DNA reads as TGTGCCAGCAGCTTAGTCGGTTTATCTAGCACAGATACGCAGTATTTT.

This clonotype was observed many times. The rearrangement joins TRBV6-5 to TRBJ2-2; D might be TRBD1 (5 bases). Germline V gives CDR1 MNHEY, CDR2 SVGAGI. The CDR3 runs to 15 residues. V was trimmed by 5 bases and J by 4 bases, leaving 14 bases between them. CDR3 protein: CASSPGKIRTGELFF. The DNA for the CDR3 is TGTGCCAGCAGTCCAGGGAAAATACGCACCGGGGAGCTGTTTTTT.

There are many counts of this clonotype. V and J are TRBV6-5 and TRBJ2-2, with 7 bases matching TRBD1. V gave up 2 bases and J gave up 0 bases; unmatched junction bases: 0. CDR1 MNHEY and CDR2 SVGAGI come from the germline V gene. The CDR3 spans 15 residues. CDR3: CASSYRGPNTGELFF. In nucleotides, the CDR3 is TGTGCCAGCAGTTACAGGGGGCCGAACACCGGGGAGCTGTTTTTT.

This clonotype has at least ten counts. V is TRBV5-1 and J is TRBJ2-1; maybe TRBD2 (5 bases). The CDR3 has 16 residues. Between the trimmed V and J ends, which lost 1 base and 8 bases, there was a span of 19 bases. The germline CDR1 and CDR2 sequences are SGHRS and YFSETQ. CDR3 sequence reads: CASSLRIGGLGDEQFF. The CDR3 coding sequence is TGCGCCAGCAGCTTGAGAATAGGAGGTTTAGGAGATGAGCAGTTCTTC. The whole variable domain, remainder taken from reference TRBV5-1 and TRBJ2-1, is KAGVTQTPRYLIKTRGQQVTLSCSPISGHRSVSWYQQTPGQGLQFLFEYFSETQRNKGNFPGRFSGRQFSNSRSEMNVSTLELGDSALYLCASSLRIGGLGDEQFFGPGTRLTVL.

The chain's CDR3 is CASSLDPAGQPQHF. Here the CDR3 DNA reads TGTGCCAGCAGCTTAGATCCCGCAGGTCAGCCCCAGCATTTT. This chain connects TRBV7-2 to TRBJ1-5; no firm D call. Trimming took off 1 base at V and 6 bases at J, with 10 bases between the two ends. The germline CDR1 and CDR2 sequences are SGHTA and FQGNSA. The CDR3 loop spans 14 amino acids.

This clonotype was seen repeatedly, ten times or more. The genes are TRBV4-3 and TRBJ2-1; 13 bases are shared with TRBD2. The CDR3 sequence is 17 residues long. V shed 7 bases, J shed 2 bases, and the junction held 8 bases outside the gene matches. Per germline, CDR1 LGHNA and CDR2 YSLEER. DNA of the CDR3: TGCGCCAGCACCCCGGGACTAGCGGGGAGTCCCTACAATGAGCAGTTCTTC. It encodes CASTPGLAGSPYNEQFF.

This clonotype was detected a few times. The chain employs TRBV5-1 and TRBJ2-2, with TRBD1 as a possible D gene (5 bases). This CDR3 contains 18 residues. V lost 0 bases, J lost 1 base, and 16 bases lay in between. Germline CDR1 and CDR2: SGHRS and YFSETQ. The CDR3 nucleotides are TGCGCCAGCAGCTTGGAGAAACAGGCTGCCCTGAACACCGGGGAGCTGTTTTTT. This translates into CASSLEKQAALNTGELFF.

The V gene is TRBV9, the J gene TRBJ1-1, with 7 bases that match TRBD1. The CDR3 has 15 amino acids. Germline CDR1 reads SGDLS; CDR2 reads YYNGEE. Trimming took 4 bases from V and 0 from J; bases not matched to a gene: 6. CDR3 residues: CASSLLGQLNTEAFF. For the CDR3, the DNA is TGTGCCAGCAGCCTCCTGGGACAGTTGAACACTGAAGCTTTCTTT.

This clonotype has a handful of counts. The CDR3 protein is CASSPRPHKTNTGELFF. Here the CDR3 DNA reads TGTGCCAGCAGTCCACGCCCTCACAAGACGAACACCGGGGAGCTGTTTTTT. This chain joins TRBV6-2 or TRBV6-3 and TRBJ2-2; unclear D gene. Germline CDR1 reads MNHEY; CDR2 reads SVGEGT. Trimming took 5 bases from V and 0 from J, leaving 16 bases between them. CDR3 length: 17 residues.

Ten or more counts support this clonotype. The chain joins TRBV24-1 to TRBJ1-4, with TRBD1 identical over 7 bases. The V segment lost 8 bases and the J segment 4 bases; nucleotides outside the gene matches: 6. This CDR3 is built from 14 residues. Germline CDR1 KGHDR, CDR2 SFDVKD. CDR3 protein: CATTPGQSNEKLFF. As DNA, the CDR3 is TGTGCCACCACCCCGGGACAGAGTAATGAAAAACTGTTTTTT.

The chain employs TRBV6-5 and TRBJ2-4; D unresolved. This CDR3 is built from 15 residues. CDR1 is MNHEY and CDR2 is SVGAGI in the germline V gene. V dropped 0 bases and J dropped 0 bases, with 6 bases sitting between them. The CDR3 sequence is CASSYSLLAKNIQYF. The CDR3 DNA reads as TGTGCCAGCAGTTACTCACTCCTAGCCAAAAACATTCAGTACTTC.

At least ten counts were recorded for this clonotype. The rearrangement uses TRBV5-1 and TRBJ1-1; no firm D call. Looked up from germline, CDR1 is SGHRS and CDR2 is YFSETQ. Deletions cut 0 bases from V and 2 bases from J, with 11 bases between. This CDR3 spans 15 amino acids. The DNA of the CDR3 is TGCGCCAGCAGCTTGGATGGTCGGGAAAACACTGAAGCTTTCTTT. Translation gives CASSLDGRENTEAFF.

This clonotype came up a few times. The chain uses TRBV19 and TRBJ2-2; 11 positions agree with TRBD1. The CDR3 spans 16 residues. CDR1 is LNHDA and CDR2 is SQIVND in the germline V gene (reference sequence). The trim removed 5 bases at V and 3 bases at J, leaving 5 bases unmatched. DNA of the CDR3: TGTGCCAGTAGTGTGGACAGGGGGCGTGACACCGGGGAGCTGTTTTTT. Translated, it gives CASSVDRGRDTGELFF.

This clonotype was detected a few times. The CDR3 here is CASSPNGGTGELFF. The CDR3 region has the DNA TGTGCCAGCAGCCCTAATGGGGGGACCGGGGAGCTGTTTTTT. The rearrangement joins TRBV2 to TRBJ2-2, with a tentative D call TRBD2 (6 bases). CDR1 and CDR2 (germline): SNHLY, FYNNEI. The CDR3 is made up of 14 amino acids. Trimming took 6 bases from V and 5 from J, leaving 13 bases between them.

The V and J genes are TRBV10-3 and TRBJ1-1; unclear D gene. The germline V gene has CDR1 ENHRY and CDR2 SYGVKD. This CDR3 comprises 11 residues. The germline V and J ends were trimmed by 6 bases and 8 bases, with 10 bases remaining between them. The CDR3 DNA reads TGTGCCATCAGCCGTGCGTCCGAAGCTTTCTTT. As protein: CAISRASEAFF.

The rearrangement uses TRBV14 and TRBJ2-1; 8 nucleotides line up with TRBD1. The CDR3 runs 16 residues. CDR1 is SGHDN, CDR2 FVKESK, per germline. J lost 3 bases, V lost 3 bases, and 7 bases had no gene match. The DNA for the CDR3 is TGTGCCAGCAGCCAGACCCGGGACAGGTACTACAATGAGCAGTTCTTC. Its translation is CASSQTRDRYYNEQFF.

This clonotype was picked up a small number of times. The chain links TRBV12-3 or TRBV12-4 to TRBJ2-5, with D possibly TRBD2 on 5 matching bases. The CDR3 extends over 13 amino acids. V was pared by 3 bases and J by 4 bases, with 9 bases between. The CDR3 bases are TGTGCCAGCAGTTTTCCGGGGTTAGAGACCCAGTACTTC. Its protein product is CASSFPGLETQYF.